These T cell receptor beta chains were read from a single sample in a study of radiotherapy plus CTLA-4 blockade in lung cancer. Measured with immunoSEQ multiplex PCR; TCRdb has only the in-frame clones, and not every one. The sample lists fewer than 150,000 clones, about four fifths seen once, with approximately 5% in the top ten. The sequences come from peripheral blood, collected from a patient treated with radiotherapy plus ipilimumab. The receptor set was obtained from a human donor with non-small cell lung cancer who had a partial response to radiotherapy plus ipilimumab. The CDR3 runs from the conserved cysteine through the conserved F or W. A D gene is named only where the DNA matches it firmly. The size field is filled for only some rows; it gives once, few, many or a size class.

V	J	D	size	CDR3
TRBV18	TRBJ1-4	TRBD1	-	CASSLNQGENEKLFF
TRBV30	TRBJ1-5	-	few	CAWETGSNQPQHF
TRBV4-3	TRBJ2-1	TRBD2	-	CASSLRLAGGYEQFF
TRBV29-1	TRBJ2-3	-	-	CSVEERAGLTDTQYF
TRBV4-1	TRBJ1-6	TRBD1	-	CASSQVLGTANSPLHF
TRBV5-1	TRBJ1-2	TRBD1	-	CASSEGQGNYGYTF
TRBV11-2	TRBJ1-4	-	once	CASSFQGTTNEKLFF
TRBV28	TRBJ2-7	TRBD1	-	CASSPWTGGMDEQYF
TRBV28	TRBJ1-4	-	-	CASAPGQRGEKLFF
TRBV7-7	TRBJ2-5	TRBD2	-	CASSPGLAGMQETQYF
TRBV11-3	TRBJ2-1	TRBD1	-	CASSRDRDHEQFF
TRBV18	TRBJ1-2	TRBD1	-	CASSPSTDRGLGGYTF
TRBV6-1	TRBJ1-2	-	-	CASSSAAALGYTF
TRBV2	TRBJ1-1	TRBD1	-	CASSEDGGTGWTEAFF
TRBV6-5	TRBJ2-1	TRBD1	-	CASRPGTAASNEQFF
TRBV18	TRBJ1-5	TRBD1	-	CASSPGQGPSNQPQHF
TRBV6-6	TRBJ2-5	-	-	CASSRTWETQYF
TRBV27	TRBJ1-1	-	few	CASSLRGFTEAFF
TRBV6-5	TRBJ1-5	-	-	CASSPGRDNQPQHF
TRBV18	TRBJ1-1	-	-	CASSPPTPGVNTEAFF
TRBV29-1	TRBJ1-2	-	once	CSVERAGGSGYTF
TRBV27	TRBJ2-2	TRBD1	once	CASSLSNHDRGRAGELFF
TRBV9	TRBJ1-1	-	-	CASSVVSSTEAFF
TRBV18	TRBJ1-3	TRBD1	-	CASSADGQGAGNTIYF
TRBV5-1	TRBJ2-3	TRBD2	-	CASRGLAVSTDTQYF
TRBV6-5	TRBJ2-5	TRBD1	few	CASRRDSLNQETQYF
TRBV5-1	TRBJ1-2	TRBD1	-	CASSPTGQGGFGGYTF